This TCR beta chain was retrieved from a study of somatic mutations in cytotoxic T cells in rheumatoid arthritis. This clone appeared a few times. At one end the junction does not follow the germline gene, possibly because of a read error. The repertoire was sequenced with immunoSEQ multiplex PCR; TCRdb's copy has only in-frame clones and lacks some. The data contain some 14,000 clones, roughly 75% of them singletons. The germline CDR1 and CDR2 sequences are MNHNS and SASEGT. The length of the CDR3 is 14 residues. This clonotype was obtained from an adult with rheumatoid arthritis. J is TRBJ1-1 and V is TRBV6-1, with D unclear. Sequenced: CD8+ T cells sorted from blood. The CDR3 protein is CASGEGLMNTEAFF. The CDR3 DNA reads as TGTGCCAGCGGTGAGGGTCTCATGAACACTGAAGCTTTCTTT.